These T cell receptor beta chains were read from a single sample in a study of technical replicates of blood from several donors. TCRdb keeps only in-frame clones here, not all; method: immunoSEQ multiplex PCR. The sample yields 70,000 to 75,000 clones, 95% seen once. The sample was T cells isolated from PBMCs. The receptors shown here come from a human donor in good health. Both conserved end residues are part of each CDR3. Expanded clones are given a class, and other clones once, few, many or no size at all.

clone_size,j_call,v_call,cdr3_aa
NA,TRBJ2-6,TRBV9,CASSVAEGTVSGANVLTF
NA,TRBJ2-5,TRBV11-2,CASTPGRVWQETQYF
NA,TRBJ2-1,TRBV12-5,CASAITGGWDNEQFF
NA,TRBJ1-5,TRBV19,CATTTGGEVNQPQHF
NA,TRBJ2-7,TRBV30,CAWRDRASDEQYF
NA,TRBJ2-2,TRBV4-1,CASSQGDRRGGELFF
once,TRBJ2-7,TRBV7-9,CATRVSRTIGSYEQYF
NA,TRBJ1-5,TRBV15,CATSREADSNQPQHF
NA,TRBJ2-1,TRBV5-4,CASSAGTSGRDEQFF
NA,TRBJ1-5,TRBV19,CASSGLPAGIQPQHF
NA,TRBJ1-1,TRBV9,CASSETGGSTEAFF
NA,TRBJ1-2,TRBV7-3,CASSEDPGQANYGYTF
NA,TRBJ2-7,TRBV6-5,CASSYYGDSYSEQYF
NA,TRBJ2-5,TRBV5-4,CASSLAGRGETQYF
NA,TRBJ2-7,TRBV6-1,CASSEPREYEQYF
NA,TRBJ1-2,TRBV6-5,CASSYSSGGNYGYTF
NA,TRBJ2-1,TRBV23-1,CASSQSFPYSGGPAQRNEQFF
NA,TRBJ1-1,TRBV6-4,CASRGQAFF
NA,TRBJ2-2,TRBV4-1,CASSSGLGNTGELFF
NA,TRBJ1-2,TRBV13,CASRSTGTGFSYGYTF
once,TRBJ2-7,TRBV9,CASSRTTGALYEQYF
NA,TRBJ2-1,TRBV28,CATTGTSGYNEQFF
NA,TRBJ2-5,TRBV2,CASSVSGDAGETQYF
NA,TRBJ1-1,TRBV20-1,CSARDQEAFF
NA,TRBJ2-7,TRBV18,CASSPTSGRYEQYF
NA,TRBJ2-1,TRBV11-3,CASSRDGGNEQFF
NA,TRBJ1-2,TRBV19,CASSTPQGPYYGYTF
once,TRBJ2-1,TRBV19,CASSIGISYSNEQFF
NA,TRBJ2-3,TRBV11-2,CASSNRDRGTDTQYF
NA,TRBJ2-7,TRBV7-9,CASSPEVEQYF
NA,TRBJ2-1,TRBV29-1,CSVGRGTGDNEQFF
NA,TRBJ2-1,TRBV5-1,CASSVTSGSYNEQFF
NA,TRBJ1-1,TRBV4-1,CASSQVQGDTEAFF
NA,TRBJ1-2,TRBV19,CASSIQLRGGGYTF
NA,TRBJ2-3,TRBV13,CASSGPGGSTDTQYF
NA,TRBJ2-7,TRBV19,CASSRGDYEQYF
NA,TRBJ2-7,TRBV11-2,CASRRLGSYEQYF
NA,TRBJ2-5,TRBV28,CASSLWRGLGGIGETQYF
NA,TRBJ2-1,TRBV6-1,CASSEGVYNEQFF
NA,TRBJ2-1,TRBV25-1,CASSEGLAGPRTGDEQFF
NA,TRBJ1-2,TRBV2,CASSERGRTGSDYGYTF
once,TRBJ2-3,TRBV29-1,CSVDGGTDTQYF
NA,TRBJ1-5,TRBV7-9,CASSLDHGSNQPQHF
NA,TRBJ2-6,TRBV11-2,CASSPRRGRGSGANVLTF
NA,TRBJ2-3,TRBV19,CASSIGWLRGGSTDTQYF
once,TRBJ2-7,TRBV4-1,CASSQDRRYEQYF
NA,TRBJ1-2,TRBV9,CASSGQGYYGYTF
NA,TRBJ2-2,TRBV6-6,CASAGGRVVTGELFF
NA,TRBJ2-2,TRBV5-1,CASSLALTQNTGELFF
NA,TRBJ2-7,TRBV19,CASSILGTDYEQYF
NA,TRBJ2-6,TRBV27,CASSASGTGGANVLTF
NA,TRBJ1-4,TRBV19,CASSSRGGTNEKLFF
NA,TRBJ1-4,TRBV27,CASSLGQGAVKLFF
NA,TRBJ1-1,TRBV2,CASTVAEGMNTEAFF